The clone carrying this T cell receptor (beta chain) has more than one count but fewer than ten. Its antigen remains unidentified. The data belong to a study of early T cells in non-severe SARS-CoV-2 infection. Study as a whole: Sequencing of unsorted whole blood was done on bulk RNA, leaving chains unpaired. Findings and caveats of the study: Anti-spike CD8 specificities were favored by VDJdb matching, whose results missed private and CD4 specificities.

Tagging with unique molecular identifiers was applied to individual cDNA molecules. TCRdb ran MiXCR on the 5' RACE reads and lists one entry per CDR3 protein. The table records 85,000 to 90,000 distinct CDR3 sequences, about 15% of them present only once. The source of this sequence is an adult who was a healthcare worker with PCR-confirmed SARS-CoV-2 infection or an uninfected control (not recorded which). The sample was whole blood.

The CDR3 here is CASSLEVGKLFF. The CDR3 DNA reads as TGTGCCAGCAGCTTAGAGGTTGGGAAACTGTTTTTT. The chain couples TRBV11-2 to TRBJ1-4; unclear D gene. The CDR3 extends over 12 amino acids. The germline V gene has CDR1 SGHAT and CDR2 FQNNGV. V was clipped by 0 bases and J by 11 bases, with 7 bases between them. Supplemented by reference TRBV11-2 and TRBJ1-4, the full variable domain reads EAGVAQSPRYKIIEKRQSVAFWCNPISGHATLYWYQQILGQGPKLLIQFQNNGVVDDSQLPKDRFSAERLKGVDSTLKIQPAKLEDSAVYLCASSLEVGKLFFGSGTQLSVL.